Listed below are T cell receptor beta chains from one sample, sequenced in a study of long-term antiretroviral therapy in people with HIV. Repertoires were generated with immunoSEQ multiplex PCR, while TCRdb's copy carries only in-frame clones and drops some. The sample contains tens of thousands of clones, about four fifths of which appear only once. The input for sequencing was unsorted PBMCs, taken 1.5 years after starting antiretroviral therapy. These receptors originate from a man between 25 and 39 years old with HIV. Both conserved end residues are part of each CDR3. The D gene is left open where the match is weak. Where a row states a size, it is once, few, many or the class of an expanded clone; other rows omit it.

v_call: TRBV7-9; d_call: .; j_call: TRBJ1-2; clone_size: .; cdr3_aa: CASSPTPQGNYGYTF; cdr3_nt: TGTGCCAGCAGCCCCACACCCCAAGGGAACTATGGCTACACCTTC
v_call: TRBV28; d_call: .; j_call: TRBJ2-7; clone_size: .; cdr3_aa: CASMSPQVSEQYF; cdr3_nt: TGTGCCAGCATGTCCCCACAGGTTTCCGAGCAGTACTTC
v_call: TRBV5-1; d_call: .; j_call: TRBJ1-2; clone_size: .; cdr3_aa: CASSLAGFNDYTF; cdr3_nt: TGCGCCAGCAGCTTGGCGGGTTTTAATGACTACACCTTC
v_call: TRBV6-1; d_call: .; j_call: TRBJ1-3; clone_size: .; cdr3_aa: CASSEGVEGNTIYF; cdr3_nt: TGTGCCAGCAGTGAAGGGGTGGAAGGAAACACCATATATTTT
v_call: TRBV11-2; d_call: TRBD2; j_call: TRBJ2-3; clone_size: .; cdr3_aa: CASSERGGGSDTQYF; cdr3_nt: TGTGCCAGCAGCGAGCGGGGGGGCGGTTCAGATACGCAGTATTTT
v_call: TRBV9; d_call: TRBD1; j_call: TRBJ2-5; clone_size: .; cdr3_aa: CASSATGDGYQETQYF; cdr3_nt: TGTGCCAGCAGCGCTACAGGGGACGGGTACCAAGAGACCCAGTACTTC
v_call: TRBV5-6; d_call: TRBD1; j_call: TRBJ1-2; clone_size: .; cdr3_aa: CASRSDRGFLNYGYTF; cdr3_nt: TGTGCCAGCAGATCTGACAGGGGCTTCCTTAACTATGGCTACACCTTC
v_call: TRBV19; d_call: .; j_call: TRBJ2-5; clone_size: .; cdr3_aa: CASSRDKQETQYF; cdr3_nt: TGTGCCAGTAGTAGAGACAAACAAGAGACCCAGTACTTC
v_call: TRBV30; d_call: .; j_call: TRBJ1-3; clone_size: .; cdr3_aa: CAWSARPVTGNTIYF; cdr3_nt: TGTGCCTGGAGTGCCCGACCGGTTACTGGAAACACCATATATTTT
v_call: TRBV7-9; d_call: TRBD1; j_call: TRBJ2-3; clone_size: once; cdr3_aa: CASSLVLGQGADTQYF; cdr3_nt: TGTGCCAGCAGCTTAGTCTTAGGACAGGGGGCAGATACGCAGTATTTT
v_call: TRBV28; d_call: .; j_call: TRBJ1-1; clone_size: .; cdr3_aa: CASRNGNPTIEAFF; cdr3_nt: TGTGCCAGCAGGAACGGAAACCCTACAATTGAAGCTTTCTTT
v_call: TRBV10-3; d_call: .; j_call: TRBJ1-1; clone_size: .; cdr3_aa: CAISRTETNTEAFF; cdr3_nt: TGTGCCATCAGTAGGACAGAAACGAACACTGAAGCTTTCTTT
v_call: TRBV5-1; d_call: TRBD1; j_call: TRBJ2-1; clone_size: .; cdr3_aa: CASSLASGTGPYNEQFF; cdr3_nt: TGCGCCAGCAGCTTGGCCTCCGGGACAGGGCCTTACAATGAGCAGTTCTTC
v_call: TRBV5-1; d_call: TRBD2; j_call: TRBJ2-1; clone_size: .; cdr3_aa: CASSLVAGGPVNEQFF; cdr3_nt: TGCGCCAGCAGCTTGGTGGCGGGGGGGCCGGTCAATGAGCAGTTCTTC
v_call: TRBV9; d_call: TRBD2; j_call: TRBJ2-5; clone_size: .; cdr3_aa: CASSSGLAGLETQYF; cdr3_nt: TGTGCCAGCAGCAGCGGCTTAGCGGGTCTGGAGACCCAGTACTTC
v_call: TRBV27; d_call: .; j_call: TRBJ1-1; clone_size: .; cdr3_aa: CASSPVTMQRNTEAFF; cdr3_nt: TGTGCCAGCAGTCCGGTCACTATGCAACGGAACACTGAAGCTTTCTTT
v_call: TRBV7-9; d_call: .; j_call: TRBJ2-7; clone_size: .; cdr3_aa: CASSNTGYEQYF; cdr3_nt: TGTGCCAGCAGCAATACAGGCTACGAGCAGTACTTC
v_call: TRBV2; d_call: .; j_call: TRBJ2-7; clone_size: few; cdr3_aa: CASSQSYEQYF; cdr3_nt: TGTGCCAGCAGTCAATCCTACGAGCAGTACTTC
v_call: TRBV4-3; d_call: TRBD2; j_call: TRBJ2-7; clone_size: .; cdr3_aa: CASSQSSGDAYEQYF; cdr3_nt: TGCGCCAGCAGCCAATCTAGCGGGGACGCCTACGAGCAGTACTTC
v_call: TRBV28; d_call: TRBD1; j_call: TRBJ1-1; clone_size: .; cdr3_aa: CASISRGRAAFF; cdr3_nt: TGTGCCAGCATATCCAGGGGGCGCGCAGCTTTCTTT
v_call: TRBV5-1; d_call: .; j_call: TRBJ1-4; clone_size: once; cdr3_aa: CASSLEDATNEKLFF; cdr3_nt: TGCGCCAGCAGCTTGGAAGATGCAACTAATGAAAAACTGTTTTTT
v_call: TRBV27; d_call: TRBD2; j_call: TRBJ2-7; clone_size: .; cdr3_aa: CASSLYGSGHYEQYF; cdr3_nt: TGTGCCAGCAGTTTATATGGTAGCGGGCACTACGAGCAGTACTTC
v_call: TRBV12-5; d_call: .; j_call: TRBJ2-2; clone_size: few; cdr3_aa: CASGQLPGGGELFF; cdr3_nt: TGTGCTAGTGGTCAGCTCCCAGGCGGCGGGGAGCTGTTTTTT
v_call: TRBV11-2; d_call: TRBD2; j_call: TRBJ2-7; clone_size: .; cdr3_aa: CASSLEASGTASYEQYF; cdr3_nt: TGTGCCAGCAGCTTAGAAGCTAGCGGGACGGCCTCCTACGAGCAGTACTTC
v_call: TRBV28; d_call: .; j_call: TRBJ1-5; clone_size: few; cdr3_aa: CASSFPFAIPVYSNQPQHF; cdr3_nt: TGTGCCAGCAGTTTCCCCTTCGCGATTCCAGTATATAGCAATCAGCCCCAGCATTTT
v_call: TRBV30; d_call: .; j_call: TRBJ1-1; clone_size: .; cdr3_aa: CAWQRGGRSNTEAFF; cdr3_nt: TGTGCCTGGCAGAGGGGGGGTCGATCGAACACTGAAGCTTTCTTT
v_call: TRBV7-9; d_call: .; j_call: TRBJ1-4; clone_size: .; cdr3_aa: CASSLDDRMGEKLFF; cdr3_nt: TGTGCCAGCAGCTTAGATGACAGGATGGGTGAAAAACTGTTTTTT
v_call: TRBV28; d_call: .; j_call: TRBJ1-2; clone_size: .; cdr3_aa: CASSLDRTVGYTF; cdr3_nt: TGTGCCAGCAGCTTAGACAGGACGGTTGGCTACACCTTC
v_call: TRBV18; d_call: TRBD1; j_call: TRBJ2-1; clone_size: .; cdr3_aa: CASSPGTGGRNEQFF; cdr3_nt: TGTGCCAGCTCGCCCGGGACAGGGGGTCGCAATGAGCAGTTCTTC
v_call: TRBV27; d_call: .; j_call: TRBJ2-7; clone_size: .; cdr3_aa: CASSPPQGYEQYF; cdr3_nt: TGTGCCAGCAGCCCCCCCCAGGGATACGAGCAGTACTTC
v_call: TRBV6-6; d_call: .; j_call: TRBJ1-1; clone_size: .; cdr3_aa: CASSPTGANTEAFF; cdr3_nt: TGTGCCAGCAGTCCCACGGGGGCGAACACTGAAGCTTTCTTT
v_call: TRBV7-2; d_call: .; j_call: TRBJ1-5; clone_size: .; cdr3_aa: CASSLGGQVYQPQHF; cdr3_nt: TGTGCCAGCAGCTTAGGGGGACAAGTCTATCAGCCCCAGCATTTT
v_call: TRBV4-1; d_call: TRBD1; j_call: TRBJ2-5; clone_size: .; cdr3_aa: CASSQGPGQGPETQYF; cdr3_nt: TGCGCCAGCAGCCAGGGGCCGGGACAGGGACCAGAGACCCAGTACTTC
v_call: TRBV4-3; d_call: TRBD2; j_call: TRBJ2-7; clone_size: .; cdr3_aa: CASSQDSGTRPYEQYF; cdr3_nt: TGCGCCAGCAGCCAAGATTCAGGGACTAGGCCCTACGAGCAGTACTTC
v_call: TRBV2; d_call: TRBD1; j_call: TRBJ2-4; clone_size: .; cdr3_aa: CASHLQGAKNIQYF; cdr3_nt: TGTGCCAGCCATCTACAGGGGGCCAAAAACATTCAGTACTTC
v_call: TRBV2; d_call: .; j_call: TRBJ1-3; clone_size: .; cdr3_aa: CASSGPGGNTIYF; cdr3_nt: TGTGCCAGCAGTGGTCCGGGTGGAAACACCATATATTTT
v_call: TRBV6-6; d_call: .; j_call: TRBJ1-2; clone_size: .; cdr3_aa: CASSYPQVNYGYTF; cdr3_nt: TGTGCCAGCAGTTACCCCCAGGTGAACTATGGCTACACCTTC
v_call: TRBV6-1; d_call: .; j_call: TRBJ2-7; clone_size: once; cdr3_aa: CASSGGNSYEQYF; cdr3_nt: TGTGCCAGCAGTGGGGGCAACTCCTACGAGCAGTACTTC
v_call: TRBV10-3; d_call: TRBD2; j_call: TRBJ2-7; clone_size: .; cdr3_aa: CAITSGSFYEQYF; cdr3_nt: TGTGCCATCACTAGCGGGAGTTTCTACGAGCAGTACTTC
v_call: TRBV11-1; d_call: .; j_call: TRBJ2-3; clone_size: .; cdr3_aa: CASSFGDVSTDTQYF; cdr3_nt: TGTGCCAGCAGCTTTGGGGACGTAAGCACAGATACGCAGTATTTT
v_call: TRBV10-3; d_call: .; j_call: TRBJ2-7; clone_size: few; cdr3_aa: CAILDVAGSSYEQYF; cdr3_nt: TGTGCCATCCTTGACGTGGCAGGGAGCTCCTACGAGCAGTACTTC
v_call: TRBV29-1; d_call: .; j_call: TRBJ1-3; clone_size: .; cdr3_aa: CSVEDQGDDSGNTIYF; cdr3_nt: TGCAGCGTTGAAGATCAAGGCGACGACTCTGGAAACACCATATATTTT
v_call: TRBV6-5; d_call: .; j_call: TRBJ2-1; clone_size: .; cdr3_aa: CASSYSVGGPYNEQFF; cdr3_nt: TGTGCCAGCAGTTACTCGGTTGGTGGACCTTACAATGAGCAGTTCTTC
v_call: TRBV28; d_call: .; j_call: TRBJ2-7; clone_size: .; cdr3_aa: CASSRLATGGYSYEQYF; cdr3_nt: TGTGCCAGCAGTCGCCTCGCGACCGGGGGCTACTCCTACGAGCAGTACTTC
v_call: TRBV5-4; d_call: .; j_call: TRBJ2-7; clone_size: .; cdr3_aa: CASSPDSPGGASYEQYF; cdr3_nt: TGTGCCAGCAGCCCGGACAGTCCGGGGGGTGCCTCCTACGAGCAGTACTTC
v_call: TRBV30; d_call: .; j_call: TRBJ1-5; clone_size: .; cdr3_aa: CAWSLGPGQPQHF; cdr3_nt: TGTGCCTGGAGTTTAGGGCCAGGTCAGCCCCAGCATTTT
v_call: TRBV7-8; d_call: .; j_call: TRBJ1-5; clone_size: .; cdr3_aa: CASSPGKGSQPQHF; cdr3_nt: TGTGCCAGCAGCCCCGGGAAGGGGAGTCAGCCCCAGCATTTT
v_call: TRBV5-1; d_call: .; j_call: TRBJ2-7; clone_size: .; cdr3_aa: CASSLDGQYEQYF; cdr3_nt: TGCGCCAGCAGCTTGGACGGTCAGTACGAGCAGTACTTC
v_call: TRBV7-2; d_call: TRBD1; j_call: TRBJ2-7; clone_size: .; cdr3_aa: CASSLVGTGTDRGYEQYF; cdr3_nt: TGTGCCAGCAGCTTAGTCGGGACAGGGACAGATCGAGGTTACGAGCAGTACTTC
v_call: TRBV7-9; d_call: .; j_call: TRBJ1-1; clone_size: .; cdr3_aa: CASSLEGLTEAFF; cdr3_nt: TGTGCCAGCAGCTTAGAGGGGTTGACTGAAGCTTTCTTT
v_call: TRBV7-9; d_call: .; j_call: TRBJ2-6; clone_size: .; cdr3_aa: CASQLGRSSGANVLTF; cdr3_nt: TGTGCCTCGCAACTGGGACGTAGCTCTGGGGCCAACGTCCTGACTTTC
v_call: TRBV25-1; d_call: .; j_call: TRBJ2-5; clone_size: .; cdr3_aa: CASRRGPETQYF; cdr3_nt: TGTGCCAGCCGCAGGGGTCCGGAGACCCAGTACTTC